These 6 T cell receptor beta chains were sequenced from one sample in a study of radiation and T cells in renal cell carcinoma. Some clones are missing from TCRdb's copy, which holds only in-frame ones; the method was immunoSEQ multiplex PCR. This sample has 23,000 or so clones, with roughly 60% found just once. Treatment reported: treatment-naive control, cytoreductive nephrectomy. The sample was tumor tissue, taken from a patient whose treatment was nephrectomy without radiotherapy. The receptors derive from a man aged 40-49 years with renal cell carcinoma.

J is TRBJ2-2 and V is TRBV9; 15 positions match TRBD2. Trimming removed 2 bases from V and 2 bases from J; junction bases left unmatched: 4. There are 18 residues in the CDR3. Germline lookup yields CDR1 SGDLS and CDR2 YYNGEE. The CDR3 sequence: CASSVSGLAGGNTGELFF. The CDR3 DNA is TGTGCCAGCAGCGTCTCGGGACTAGCGGGAGGCAACACCGGGGAGCTGTTTTTT.

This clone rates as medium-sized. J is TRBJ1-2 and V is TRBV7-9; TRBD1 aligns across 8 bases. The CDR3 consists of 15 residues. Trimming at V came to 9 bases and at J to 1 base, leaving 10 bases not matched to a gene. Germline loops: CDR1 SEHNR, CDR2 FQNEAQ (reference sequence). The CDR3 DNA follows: TGTGCCAGTTCGGACCAGGGGGCGCTTAACTATGGCTACACCTTC. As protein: CASSDQGALNYGYTF. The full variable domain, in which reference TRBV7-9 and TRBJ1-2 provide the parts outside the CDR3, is DTGVSQNPRHKITKRGQNVTFRCDPISEHNRLYWYRQTLGQGPEFLTYFQNEAQLEKSRLLSDRFSAERPKGSFSTLEIQRTEQGDSAMYLCASSDQGALNYGYTFGSGTRLTVV.

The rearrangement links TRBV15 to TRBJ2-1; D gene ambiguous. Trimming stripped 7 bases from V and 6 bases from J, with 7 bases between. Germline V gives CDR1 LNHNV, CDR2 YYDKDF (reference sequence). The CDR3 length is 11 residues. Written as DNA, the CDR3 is TGTGCCACCATACAAGGCAATGAGCAGTTCTTC. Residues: CATIQGNEQFF.

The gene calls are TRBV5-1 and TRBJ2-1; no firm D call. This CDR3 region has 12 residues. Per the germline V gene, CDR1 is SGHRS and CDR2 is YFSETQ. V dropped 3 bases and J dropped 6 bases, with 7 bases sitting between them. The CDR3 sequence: CASSSSSNEQFF. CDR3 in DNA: TGCGCCAGCAGCTCCTCATCCAATGAGCAGTTCTTC. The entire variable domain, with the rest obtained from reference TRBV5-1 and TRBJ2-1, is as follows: KAGVTQTPRYLIKTRGQQVTLSCSPISGHRSVSWYQQTPGQGLQFLFEYFSETQRNKGNFPGRFSGRQFSNSRSEMNVSTLELGDSALYLCASSSSSNEQFFGPGTRLTVL.

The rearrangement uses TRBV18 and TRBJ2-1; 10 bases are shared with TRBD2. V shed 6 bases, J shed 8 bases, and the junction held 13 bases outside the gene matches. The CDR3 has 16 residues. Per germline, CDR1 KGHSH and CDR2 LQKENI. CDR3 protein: CASSPTALAGRDEQFF. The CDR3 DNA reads TGTGCCAGCTCCCCAACGGCACTAGCGGGAAGGGATGAGCAGTTCTTC.

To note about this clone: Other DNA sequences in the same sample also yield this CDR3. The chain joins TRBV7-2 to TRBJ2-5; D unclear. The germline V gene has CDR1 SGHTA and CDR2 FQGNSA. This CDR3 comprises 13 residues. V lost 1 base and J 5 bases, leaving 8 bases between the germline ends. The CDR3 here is CASSLVGRETQYF. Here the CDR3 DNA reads TGTGCCAGCAGCTTAGTGGGTAGGGAGACCCAGTACTTC. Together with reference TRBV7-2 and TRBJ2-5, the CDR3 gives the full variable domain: GAGVSQSPSNKVTEKGKDVELRCDPISGHTALYWYRQSLGQGLEFLIYFQGNSAPDKSGLPSDRFSAERTGGSVSTLTIQRTQQEDSAVYLCASSLVGRETQYFGPGTRLLVL.